This T cell receptor beta chain was recovered during a study of cytomegalovirus exposure and HLA in healthy donors. Across the whole study: Out of several hundred genotyped donors, about 81% belonged to the Caucasian-associated ancestry cluster. Study outcomes and limitations: Productive status was seen about 90% or about 30% of the time for most TCR beta V segments in an earlier analysis.

Primers for the PCR totalled 60 Vbeta and 13 Jbeta. Here immunoSEQ multiplex PCR was the method, and the copy in TCRdb shows in-frame clones only, minus some. The sample holds fewer than 130,000 clones. Comment on this clone: Its antigen is unknown.

Each donor's status was that of a healthy bone marrow donor. This sequence was found in a man over 45 in good health and CMV-seronegative. The sequencing sample was made of PBMCs.

CDR3 DNA: TGTGCCAGCAGCCCCCCAGGGGGGCTAGAAAATTCACCCCTCCACTTT. It codes for CASSPPGGLENSPLHF. The V gene is TRBV7-9, the J gene TRBJ1-6, with 7 bases fitting TRBD1. This CDR3 spans 16 amino acids. Germline V gene sequence: CDR1 SEHNR, CDR2 FQNEAQ (reference sequence). J gave up 7 bases and V 5 bases, and 11 bases lay outside the gene matches.